One sample yielded the 21 T cell receptor beta chains listed below, sequenced in a study of CD8+ T cells in alopecia areata. RNA was isolated and reverse transcribed to cDNA, the sequencing template. Only in-frame clones appear in the TCRdb table, and some are missing; sequencing was by immunoSEQ multiplex PCR. The sample lists roughly 130,000 clones; approximately 58% were seen once. Sequencing was performed on CD4+ T cells sorted from blood, taken at week 0. The source is a human donor with alopecia areata.

V usage is TRBV6-5 and J usage is TRBJ2-7; D is ambiguous. The CDR3 is 12 residues long. The germline V and J ends were trimmed by 5 bases and 6 bases, with 11 bases remaining between them. The germline V gene has CDR1 MNHEY and CDR2 SVGAGI. In DNA, the CDR3 is TGTGCCAGCAGTCAAACTATAACCGAGCAGTACTTC. Amino acid sequence: CASSQTITEQYF.

The count of this clone is one. This sequence joins TRBV25-1 and TRBJ2-7, with D hard to call. Per the germline V gene, CDR1 is MGHDK and CDR2 is SYGVNS. The V and J ends lost 7 bases and 3 bases respectively, with 7 bases between them. This CDR3 has 11 amino acids. The CDR3 DNA is TGTGCCAGCACCCGTGGCTACGAGCAGTACTTC. Translated, it gives CASTRGYEQYF.

The V gene is TRBV5-1, the J gene TRBJ1-1; 9 bases agree with TRBD1. Germline CDR1 and CDR2: SGHRS and YFSETQ. V was clipped by 4 bases and J by 1 base; unmatched bases: 8. This CDR3 contains 16 residues. The CDR3 DNA follows: TGCGCCAGCAGCCCCCTGACAGGGGGTTCGAACACTGAAGCTTTCTTT. Its translation is CASSPLTGGSNTEAFF. Full variable domain (outside the CDR3, taken from reference TRBV5-1 and TRBJ1-1): KAGVTQTPRYLIKTRGQQVTLSCSPISGHRSVSWYQQTPGQGLQFLFEYFSETQRNKGNFPGRFSGRQFSNSRSEMNVSTLELGDSALYLCASSPLTGGSNTEAFFGQGTRLTVV.

The chain combines TRBV19 with TRBJ2-1, with D possibly matching TRBD1 (5 bases). CDR3 size: 12 residues. The V and J ends lost 11 bases and 3 bases respectively, with 11 bases between them. In germline, CDR1 is LNHDA, CDR2 SQIVND (reference sequence). This chain's CDR3 is CASKGNYNEQFF. The CDR3 nucleotides are TGTGCCTCTAAGGGGAACTACAATGAGCAGTTCTTC.

This clone was seen a few times. The genes are TRBV7-9 and TRBJ1-1; a possible D gene is TRBD1 (5 bases). The length of the CDR3 is 11 residues. Germline lookup yields CDR1 SEHNR and CDR2 FQNEAQ (reference sequence). Trimming pared 3 bases from V and 8 bases from J, leaving 7 bases between. CDR3 in amino acids: CASSFYREAFF. CDR3 nucleotides: TGTGCCAGCAGCTTTTACAGGGAAGCTTTCTTT. Supplemented by reference TRBV7-9 and TRBJ1-1, the full variable domain reads DTGVSQNPRHKITKRGQNVTFRCDPISEHNRLYWYRQTLGQGPEFLTYFQNEAQLEKSRLLSDRFSAERPKGSFSTLEIQRTEQGDSAMYLCASSFYREAFFGQGTRLTVV.

This clone came up a few times. The CDR3 protein is CSCGSSGNTIYF. CDR3 sequence (DNA): TGCAGTTGTGGGTCCTCTGGAAACACCATATATTTT. The J gene is TRBJ1-3, the V gene TRBV29-1; unclear D gene. Germline CDR1 and CDR2: SQVTM and ANQGSEA. There are 12 residues in the CDR3.

This clone was counted a few times. This rearrangement joins TRBV29-1 to TRBJ2-1; possible D gene TRBD2, 6 bases. The ends were cut back, 4 bases at V and 2 bases at J, with 9 bases in the middle. CDR3 length: 13 amino acids. In germline, CDR1 is SQVTM, CDR2 ANQGSEA. The CDR3 here is CSVGGRTYNEQFF. CDR3 nucleotides: TGCAGCGTTGGAGGGAGGACCTACAATGAGCAGTTCTTC.

In this sample, this clone turned up a few times. The chain has TRBV7-2 and TRBJ2-3, with 8 bases that match TRBD1. The CDR3 is 15 amino acids. Germline values: CDR1 SGHTA, CDR2 FQGNSA. The ends lost 8 bases at V and 4 bases at J; junction bases unmatched: 11. The CDR3 bases are TGTGCCAGCGGGGCAGGGGGCCTGCACGCAGATACGCAGTATTTT. Its translation: CASGAGGLHADTQYF. Combining the CDR3 with reference TRBV7-2 and TRBJ2-3 gives the whole variable domain GAGVSQSPSNKVTEKGKDVELRCDPISGHTALYWYRQSLGQGLEFLIYFQGNSAPDKSGLPSDRFSAERTGGSVSTLTIQRTQQEDSAVYLCASGAGGLHADTQYFGPGTRLTVL.

This clone was seen only a few times. CDR3 loop: CSVEGGGYEQYF. The CDR3 DNA is TGCAGCGTTGAGGGAGGAGGCTACGAGCAGTACTTC. The chain combines TRBV29-1 with TRBJ2-7; the D gene is possibly TRBD2 (6 bases). The CDR3 loop spans 12 amino acids. CDR1 is SQVTM and CDR2 is ANQGSEA in the germline V gene. The ends were cut back, 3 bases at V and 3 bases at J, with 9 bases in the middle.

This chain joins TRBV19 and TRBJ2-1; D is unresolved. The germline V gene has CDR1 LNHDA and CDR2 SQIVND (reference sequence). The CDR3 runs 14 residues. Trimming cost V 4 bases and J 1 base, with 8 bases left between them. In DNA form, the CDR3 reads TGTGCCAGTAGTACGGGTGGGTCCTACAATGAGCAGTTCTTC. It specifies CASSTGGSYNEQFF.

This clone appeared a few times. The chain has TRBV28 and TRBJ1-1; D call uncertain. Germline V lookup: CDR1 MDHEN, CDR2 SYDVKM. Trimming removed 1 base at V and 5 bases at J, with 20 bases between. CDR3 length: 17 amino acids. The DNA of the CDR3 is TGTGCCAGCAGTTTATTTGGGGATACTAGGACTGGGACTGAAGCTTTCTTT. It is translated as CASSLFGDTRTGTEAFF.

This clone appeared a single time. The chain couples TRBV5-1 to TRBJ1-2, with 7 positions matching TRBD1. CDR1 is SGHRS and CDR2 is YFSETQ in the germline V gene. This CDR3 contains 15 residues. J lost 8 bases, V lost 4 bases, and 14 bases had no gene match. DNA of the CDR3: TGCGCCAGCAGCCGATCAACCAGACAACAGGGGGGCTACACCTTC. It translates to CASSRSTRQQGGYTF.

This clone came up once. This sequence joins TRBV7-9 and TRBJ2-3; possibly TRBD1 or TRBD2 for D (5 bases each). The CDR3 has 15 amino acids. CDR1 and CDR2 (germline): SEHNR, FQNEAQ (reference sequence). V was shortened by 7 bases and J by 8 bases, with 22 bases between the two germline ends. This CDR3 reads CASTDPGTELGTQYF. CDR3 bases: TGTGCCAGCACCGACCCGGGGACGGAGCTCGGTACGCAGTATTTT.

The rearrangement links TRBV18 to TRBJ2-3; D not resolved. The germline gives CDR1 KGHSH, CDR2 LQKENI. There are 11 residues in the CDR3. Trimming took off 6 bases at V and 4 bases at J, with 5 bases between the two ends. CDR3 sequence reads: CASSGPDTQYF. In nucleotides, the CDR3 is TGTGCCAGCTCGGGCCCAGATACGCAGTATTTT.

This chain links TRBV2 with TRBJ1-1, with a tentative D call TRBD1 (6 bases). The germline V and J ends were trimmed by 4 bases and 5 bases, with 17 bases remaining between them. Germline lookup yields CDR1 SNHLY and CDR2 FYNNEI. The CDR3 totals 15 residues. The CDR3 region has the DNA TGTGCCAGCAGTGCAGGGGCCACCTCGGGTACTGAAGCTTTCTTT. Residues: CASSAGATSGTEAFF. The variable domain in full, with the rest retrieved from reference TRBV2 and TRBJ1-1, is EPEVTQTPSHQVTQMGQEVILRCVPISNHLYFYWYRQILGQKVEFLVSFYNNEISEKSEIFDDQFSVERPDGSNFTLKIRSTKLEDSAMYFCASSAGATSGTEAFFGQGTRLTVV.

This clone was found a few times. J is TRBJ1-1 and V is TRBV4-3, with a possible D match to TRBD1 (5 bases). The ends were cut back, 3 bases at V and 1 base at J, with 21 bases in the middle. This CDR3 has 18 amino acids. Germline CDR1 reads LGHNA; CDR2 reads YSLEER. CDR3 residues: CASSHYGEGRQKNTEAFF. The CDR3 DNA is TGCGCCAGCAGCCACTATGGGGAGGGGCGGCAGAAGAACACTGAAGCTTTCTTT.

The sample holds a few counts of this clone. The chain links TRBV5-1 to TRBJ2-7, with 8 bases identical to TRBD1. The CDR3 extends over 15 amino acids. After removal of 6 bases from V and 0 bases from J, the junction contained 8 bases not matched to a gene. CDR1 is SGHRS, CDR2 YFSETQ, per germline. In DNA, the CDR3 is TGCGCCAGCAAAGGCAACGGGACAGGCTCCTACGAGCAGTACTTC. The encoded protein is CASKGNGTGSYEQYF. Variable domain in full (rest from reference TRBV5-1 and TRBJ2-7): KAGVTQTPRYLIKTRGQQVTLSCSPISGHRSVSWYQQTPGQGLQFLFEYFSETQRNKGNFPGRFSGRQFSNSRSEMNVSTLELGDSALYLCASKGNGTGSYEQYFGPGTRLTVT.

The CDR3 region is CASSLPGIGNTEAFF. The CDR3, as DNA: TGTGCCAGCAGCTTACCCGGAATAGGCAACACTGAAGCTTTCTTT. The rearrangement links TRBV7-9 to TRBJ1-1, with no clear D. V lost 2 bases, J lost 2 bases, and 12 bases lay in between. The CDR3 extends over 15 amino acids. Germline assignment: CDR1 SEHNR and CDR2 FQNEAQ (reference sequence).

This rearrangement joins TRBV5-4 to TRBJ2-7, with a tentative D call TRBD1 (6 bases). This CDR3 is 13 amino acids long. V was clipped by 6 bases and J by 5 bases, with 15 bases between them. Per the germline V gene, CDR1 is SGHNT and CDR2 is YYREEE (reference sequence). The CDR3 DNA follows: TGTGCCAGCATTAGGCAGGGGAGCGACGAGCAGTACTTC. The encoded protein is CASIRQGSDEQYF. Full variable domain (remainder filled in from reference TRBV5-4 and TRBJ2-7): ETGVTQSPTHLIKTRGQQVTLRCSSQSGHNTVSWYQQALGQGPQFIFQYYREEENGRGNFPPRFSGLQFPNYSSELNVNALELDDSALYLCASIRQGSDEQYFGPGTRLTVT.

This chain's CDR3 is CSVKLAGTIYEQYF. The CDR3, as DNA: TGCAGCGTAAAACTAGCGGGGACCATATACGAGCAGTACTTC. The rearrangement links TRBV29-1 to TRBJ2-7; 10 bases line up with TRBD2. Trimming cost V 6 bases and J 4 bases; bases outside gene matches: 9. The CDR3 sequence is 14 residues long. Germline V gene lookup returns CDR1 SQVTM and CDR2 ANQGSEA.

This clone was detected a few times. J is TRBJ2-7 and V is TRBV6-5; weak D call: TRBD2 (6 bases). V dropped 2 bases and J dropped 6 bases, with 11 bases sitting between them. Germline values: CDR1 MNHEY, CDR2 SVGAGI. This CDR3 is built from 13 residues. This chain's CDR3 is CASSYGGFSEQYF. The CDR3 nucleotides are TGTGCCAGCAGTTACGGGGGGTTCAGCGAGCAGTACTTC.